Listed below are T cell receptor beta chains from one sample, sequenced in a study of blood T cell repertoires in COVID-19. The assay was immunoSEQ multiplex PCR, and TCRdb's table has in-frame clones only and misses some. Of 200,000 to 250,000 clones detected, roughly 82% appear once; the ten largest clones hold approximately 12%. The sample comprised peripheral blood. These receptors all stem from a woman aged 35 to 49 with acute or convalescent COVID-19. CDR3s include the opening cysteine and the closing phenylalanine or tryptophan. The order of the fields is CDR3 DNA, CDR3 protein, clone size, V gene, D gene, J gene. A D gene is named only where the DNA matches it firmly. A row's size may be missing; if present it is once, few, many or a size class.

CDR3nt: TGCGCCAGCAGCCTGAAACCTCTAGGGGAATGGGGCTACGAGCAGTACTTC
CDR3aa: CASSLKPLGEWGYEQYF
abundance: NA
v_gene: TRBV4-1
d_gene: NA
j_gene: TRBJ2-7

CDR3nt: TGCAGCCCTAGTACCGCGTTTAGCGGGGGGACGGGGGAGCAGTTCTTC
CDR3aa: CSPSTAFSGGTGEQFF
abundance: NA
v_gene: TRBV20-1
d_gene: TRBD2
j_gene: TRBJ2-1

CDR3nt: TGCGCCAGCAGCTTTCGGACTAGCGGGGGACCAGATACGCAGTATTTT
CDR3aa: CASSFRTSGGPDTQYF
abundance: NA
v_gene: TRBV4-1
d_gene: TRBD2
j_gene: TRBJ2-3

CDR3nt: TGTGCCAGCAGCTTGGGCAGCTCCTACAATGAGCAGTTCTTC
CDR3aa: CASSLGSSYNEQFF
abundance: once
v_gene: TRBV5-8
d_gene: NA
j_gene: TRBJ2-1

CDR3nt: TGTGCCAGCAGCTTTACCCGGACAGGAAGCTCCTATAATTCACCCCTCCACTTT
CDR3aa: CASSFTRTGSSYNSPLHF
abundance: NA
v_gene: TRBV6-2/TRBV6-3
d_gene: TRBD1
j_gene: TRBJ1-6

CDR3nt: TGCGCCAGCAGCCAAGCCACCGGGACAGGGGATCAGCCCCAGCATTTT
CDR3aa: CASSQATGTGDQPQHF
abundance: NA
v_gene: TRBV4-1
d_gene: TRBD1
j_gene: TRBJ1-5

CDR3nt: TGTGCCAGCAGCTTAGGGACAGGGAGCGAAAAACTGTTTTTT
CDR3aa: CASSLGTGSEKLFF
abundance: NA
v_gene: TRBV11-2
d_gene: TRBD1
j_gene: TRBJ1-4

CDR3nt: TGCGCCAGCAGTTTAACAGGGGGCGAAAATCAGCCCCAGCATTTT
CDR3aa: CASSLTGGENQPQHF
abundance: NA
v_gene: TRBV5-1
d_gene: TRBD1
j_gene: TRBJ1-5

CDR3nt: TGTGCCAGCGCCCCGGGACAGGTCTATAATTCACCCCTCCACTTT
CDR3aa: CASAPGQVYNSPLHF
abundance: NA
v_gene: TRBV28
d_gene: TRBD1
j_gene: TRBJ1-6

CDR3nt: TGTGCCAGCAGTTTCCCAGGGGGCGGAGCTTTCTTT
CDR3aa: CASSFPGGGAFF
abundance: NA
v_gene: TRBV27
d_gene: TRBD1
j_gene: TRBJ1-1

CDR3nt: TGTGCCAGCAGGCGGGGACTAGCGGGGGACAATGAGCAGTTCTTC
CDR3aa: CASRRGLAGDNEQFF
abundance: NA
v_gene: TRBV7-7
d_gene: TRBD2
j_gene: TRBJ2-1

CDR3nt: TGTGCCAGCAGCTCACAGTGGGAAAAACTGTTTTTT
CDR3aa: CASSSQWEKLFF
abundance: NA
v_gene: TRBV5-8
d_gene: NA
j_gene: TRBJ1-4

CDR3nt: TGCGCCAGCAGCGATCGACAGCTGAACACTGAAGCTTTCTTT
CDR3aa: CASSDRQLNTEAFF
abundance: NA
v_gene: TRBV5-1
d_gene: NA
j_gene: TRBJ1-1

CDR3nt: TGTGCCAGTAGTAACGGTCGCTATGGCTACACCTTC
CDR3aa: CASSNGRYGYTF
abundance: NA
v_gene: TRBV19
d_gene: NA
j_gene: TRBJ1-2

CDR3nt: TGTGCCACCAGCAGTGGCAGTAATAACTATGGCTACACCTTC
CDR3aa: CATSSGSNNYGYTF
abundance: few
v_gene: TRBV15
d_gene: NA
j_gene: TRBJ1-2